These 3 T cell receptor beta chains were sequenced from one sample in a study of identifying expanded T cells in peripheral blood. The repertoire was sequenced with immunoSEQ multiplex PCR; TCRdb's copy has only in-frame clones and lacks some. The table has about 76,000 clones, about 83% seen once. Sequencing was done on a sample of blood. These receptors were obtained from a person between 18 and 69 years old in good health.

This chain joins TRBV7-2 and TRBJ2-2, with D possibly matching TRBD1 (5 bases). Trimming took off 5 bases at V and 0 bases at J, with 10 bases between the two ends. CDR1 is SGHTA, CDR2 FQGNSA, per germline. CDR3 length: 15 amino acids. The CDR3 sequence is CASSPQGPNTGELFF. CDR3 DNA: TGTGCCAGCAGCCCCCAGGGCCCGAACACCGGGGAGCTGTTTTTT.

This chain uses TRBV7-3 with TRBJ2-3, with TRBD2 as a possible D gene (5 bases). V was shortened by 5 bases and J by 2 bases, with 20 bases between the two germline ends. CDR1 and CDR2 from the germline V gene are SGHTA and FQGTGA. This CDR3 has 17 amino acids. CDR3 region: CASSPQEVLLDTDTQYF. In DNA form, the CDR3 reads TGTGCCAGCAGCCCTCAGGAGGTGCTTCTGGACACAGATACGCAGTATTTT.

The chain employs TRBV28 and TRBJ2-3, with D unclear. Germline lookup yields CDR1 MDHEN and CDR2 SYDVKM. The V end lost 7 bases, the J end lost 4 bases, and 9 bases lay between the germline ends. The CDR3 contains 12 residues. The CDR3 DNA reads TGTGCCAGCACCGAGGCCTCAGATACGCAGTATTTT. The encoded protein is CASTEASDTQYF.